The rows below give T cell receptor beta chains drawn from one sample of a study of OX40 agonist ivuxolimab in advanced cancers. Repertoires were generated with immunoSEQ multiplex PCR, while TCRdb's copy carries only in-frame clones and drops some. The table shows tens of thousands of clones, with roughly nine tenths occurring only once. Sequencing used CD4+ or CD8+ T cells sorted from blood, obtained in a trial of the OX40 agonist ivuxolimab. These receptors all stem from an adult with an advanced solid tumor such as melanoma, head and neck, liver or kidney cancer. Both conserved end residues are trimmed from each CDR3.

CDR3aa: ASSSDQETQY; v_gene: TRBV7-7
CDR3aa: ASSLSGSNEQF; v_gene: TRBV5-1
CDR3aa: ASSPAGTSYYEQY; v_gene: TRBV6-5
CDR3aa: SVVGRQVSYNEQF; v_gene: TRBV29-1
CDR3aa: ASSLATGTGANEKLF; v_gene: TRBV7-8
CDR3aa: ASSGGTGGQPQH; v_gene: TRBV9
CDR3aa: ASSWGQGNTEAF; v_gene: TRBV4-2
CDR3aa: ASSLDVSGAGEGYEQY; v_gene: TRBV5-4
CDR3aa: ASSPRGGEETQY; v_gene: TRBV5-6
CDR3aa: AISERDRDNEQF; v_gene: TRBV10-3
CDR3aa: ASSLYSGQSSYEQY; v_gene: TRBV27
CDR3aa: ASSPLGGGHETQY; v_gene: TRBV7-9
CDR3aa: ASSGGDLFYEQY; v_gene: TRBV5-6
CDR3aa: ASRTGSYEQY; v_gene: TRBV6-1
CDR3aa: ASSLSMGFGNQPQH; v_gene: TRBV27
CDR3aa: ASRTSGFTEAF; v_gene: TRBV6-5
CDR3aa: SVPGDSFYNEQF; v_gene: TRBV29-1